This TCR beta chain was captured by sequencing in a study of human T cells and chemical hapten exposure (dated by TCRdb to the early 2020s). Notes on the research overall: For sensitization, 2% DPC in acetone was applied to a roughly 2 cm by roughly 2 cm area of upper inner arm skin. Throughout the roughly 25-week study period, patients were also given weekly therapeutic DPC doses on the scalp. Patch testing was performed on the upper back with Finn chambers containing 0.01% DPC, and the patch tests were scored after 6 days according to International Contact Dermatitis Research Group standards. The mostly female patient cohort included alopecia areata with under or over 50% scalp involvement, alopecia totalis and alopecia universalis. Libraries were pooled for sequencing, and variation in per-sample TCR yields was attributed mainly to small differences in library volumes within the pool. This study followed changes in the peripheral blood TCR repertoire in vivo during primary and secondary sensitization of alopecia patients to the hapten diphenylcyclopropenone (DPC). Patient blood was sampled pre-sensitization (week 0) and at 2, 6 and about 24 weeks after DPC sensitization. For TCR sequencing, blood came from about 28 alopecia patients at anywhere from one to four time points (pre-sensitization, 2, 6 and 24 weeks).

Library prep was done by RACE. Sequencing instrument: NextSeq 500. During library preparation, unique molecular identifiers were attached to individual cDNA molecules so that TCRs could be counted quantitatively and reproducibly. Each blood RNA sample was used to sequence both TCR alpha and TCR beta chains. For the original study's pipeline: The median number of TCRs per sample was roughly 100,000, ranging from 23,224 to 690,600. The Decombinator software suite was used to annotate the V, J and CDR3 of the TCR reads. To make PS versus PT1 abundance plots, every sample was subsampled to the same number of TCRs (28,000). TCRs were defined as expanded if absent before sensitization and observed at least eight times at the 2-week time point. The raw public data were reprocessed by TCRdb itself: fastp quality trimming at Q25, MiXCR clonotype calling, in-frame beta chains only. Rows are combined by CDR3 protein, so each entry shows the most common genes and DNA. These V and J calls derive from TCRdb rather than the authors' analysis. Within this sample are over 80,000 distinct CDR3 sequences, with approximately 10% of them counted one time only. Roughly 1% of the sample belongs to the ten largest clones.

This sample's time point label indicates: patch test 3, about 24 weeks after DPC sensitization. The treatment or condition label on this specimen signifies: therapeutic diphenylcyclopropenone sensitization with weekly scalp DPC. At every patch-test visit, the blood draw took place before the patch test was put on. Patients were considered eligible if aged 18 to 70, diagnosed with alopecia and deemed suitable for DPC therapy, and patients were excluded if pregnant. Total RNA was isolated from unfractionated whole blood collected in Tempus Blood RNA tubes. From a lookup of the germline V gene, CDR1 and CDR2 are SQVTM and ANQGSEA. V loses 6 bases, J loses 7 bases, and the germline ends lie 10 bases apart. The CDR3 runs 12 amino acids, cysteine and phenylalanine included. Kept here is only the CDR3 DNA, which spans 36 bases and is read in frame from base 1. The research as a whole found: DPC sensitization did not change how many TCRs were above 1 in 1000 frequency, and no evidence was found of alterations in global repertoire structure. After repeated subsampling, the strength of the expansion versus patch-test correlation and the threshold at which it became significant changed. Alopecia, a presumed autoimmune disease, was present in all patients, so the immune response of the patients might differ from that of healthy individuals. Significantly more large CDR3 similarity clusters were formed by expanded TCRs than by pre-sensitization or healthy control sets, consistent with antigen-driven responses. A positive correlation was found between the number of PT1 expanded TCRs and patch test score, with significance reached at thresholds 8, 16 and 32 but not 4.

The sample holds many counts of this clonotype. The target of this receptor is not known. It has no much larger one-base neighbor in the sample; base qualities were not kept. The rearrangement joined TRBV29-1 to TRBJ1-6, with the D gene too uncertain to name. This TCR was sampled from a woman aged 30 to 39 with alopecia areata. Some clones in this sample may be carry-over from other donors' samples. Here the sequenced sample was whole blood, taken in connection with sensitization to the hapten diphenylcyclopropenone (DPC). The CDR3 reads CSVGDRNSPLHF. The nucleotide sequence is given as TGCAGCGTCGGGGATCGGAATTCACCCCTCCACTTT.